This T cell receptor (beta chain) was documented in a study of OX40 agonist ivuxolimab in advanced cancers. Study as a whole: Dose-escalation subjects each had hepatocellular carcinoma, melanoma, renal cell or head and neck cancer. General study points: Clones of CD4+ and CD8+ blood T cells grew by week 6 at doses of 0.1 to 3.0 mg/kg. Some nonresponders also had low normalized T-cell clonal expansion.

After removal of 5 bases from V and 1 base from J, the junction contained 8 bases not matched to a gene. The length of the CDR3 is 15 residues. Germline V CDR1 and CDR2: MNHEY, SVGAGI. Clones were read by immunoSEQ multiplex PCR, and TCRdb kept only the in-frame ones, dropping some. The table has some 6,100 clones, about 80% seen once. Patients with autoimmune history or systemic immunosuppression were excluded. In this sample, this clone turned up a few times. What it binds is unknown. The material sequenced was CD4+ or CD8+ T cells sorted from blood, taken in a trial of the OX40 agonist ivuxolimab. The rearrangement joins TRBV6-5 to TRBJ2-7, with 7 bases identical to TRBD2. This clonotype was sampled from an adult with an advanced solid tumor such as melanoma, head and neck, liver or kidney cancer. CDR3 bases: TGTGCCAGCAGTCAAGATGGGACTACGTCCTACGAGCAGTACTTC. Residues: CASSQDGTTSYEQYF.